These T cell receptor beta chains were read from a single sample in a study of response to subunit inactivated influenza vaccine. TCRdb independently ran MiXCR on the RT-PCR reads; one entry per CDR3 protein. The sample has around 190,000 distinct CDR3 sequences, approximately 9.2% seen once. Sequences were derived from non-naive T cells sorted from PBMCs, sampled on the day of vaccination. The receptors come from a man aged 50-60 years who received an inactivated influenza vaccine. CDR3s include the opening cysteine and the closing phenylalanine or tryptophan. A D gene is named only where the DNA matches it firmly. Rows may omit the clone size; those that give it use once, few, many or a size class.

D: NA; V: TRBV5-1; J: TRBJ2-1; size: few; CDR3: CASSQDANEQFF; DNA: TGCGCCAGCAGTCAGGATGCCAATGAGCAGTTCTTC
D: NA; V: TRBV6-2/TRBV6-3; J: TRBJ2-1; size: NA; CDR3: CATSGYNEQFF; DNA: TGTGCCACCTCCGGCTACAATGAGCAGTTCTTC
D: NA; V: TRBV21-1; J: TRBJ2-6; size: NA; CDR3: CASSKGEGAGANVLTF; DNA: TGTGCCAGCAGCAAAGGAGAAGGGGCCGGGGCCAACGTCCTGACTTTC
D: TRBD2; V: TRBV6-1; J: TRBJ2-1; size: many; CDR3: CASTSGGNSYNEQFF; DNA: TGTGCCAGCACCTCGGGGGGGAACTCCTACAATGAGCAGTTCTTC
D: NA; V: TRBV11-2; J: TRBJ2-1; size: many; CDR3: CASSLEQGLILNEQFF; DNA: TGTGCCAGCAGCTTAGAGCAGGGGCTTATACTCAATGAGCAGTTCTTC
D: TRBD1; V: TRBV9; J: TRBJ1-6; size: NA; CDR3: CASSVDRGSYNSPLHF; DNA: TGTGCCAGCAGCGTAGACAGGGGCTCCTATAATTCACCCCTCCACTTT
D: NA; V: TRBV19; J: TRBJ1-1; size: few; CDR3: CASSMMRGTEAFF; DNA: TGTGCCAGTAGTATGATGAGAGGAACTGAAGCTTTCTTT
D: TRBD1; V: TRBV20-1; J: TRBJ2-7; size: few; CDR3: CSARPGTDASYEQYF; DNA: TGCAGTGCTAGACCCGGGACAGATGCCTCCTACGAGCAGTACTTC
D: NA; V: TRBV6-2/TRBV6-3; J: TRBJ2-7; size: NA; CDR3: CASNERMNSYEQYF; DNA: TGTGCCAGCAACGAACGGATGAACTCCTACGAGCAGTACTTC
D: NA; V: TRBV28; J: TRBJ2-7; size: NA; CDR3: CASGRGGINYEQYF; DNA: TGTGCCAGCGGCCGCGGCGGGATTAATTACGAGCAGTACTTC
D: TRBD2; V: TRBV12-3/TRBV12-4; J: TRBJ2-1; size: NA; CDR3: CASIRASGGPTYNEQFF; DNA: TGTGCCAGCATCAGGGCTAGCGGGGGCCCCACCTACAATGAGCAGTTCTTC
D: TRBD2; V: TRBV28; J: TRBJ2-3; size: NA; CDR3: CASSFRASPSGRASGTDTQYF; DNA: TGTGCCAGCAGTTTCCGCGCCTCACCTAGCGGGAGGGCCAGTGGAACAGATACGCAGTATTTT
D: NA; V: TRBV4-1; J: TRBJ1-5; size: NA; CDR3: CASSQDPNQPQHF; DNA: TGCGCCAGCAGCCAAGACCCTAATCAGCCCCAGCATTTT
D: NA; V: TRBV10-3; J: TRBJ2-1; size: many; CDR3: CAISASEGGDNEQFF; DNA: TGTGCCATCAGTGCCTCCGAGGGGGGTGACAATGAGCAGTTCTTC
D: NA; V: TRBV11-2; J: TRBJ2-5; size: NA; CDR3: CASSPDSGLDLETQYF; DNA: TGTGCCAGCAGCCCCGATTCAGGGCTAGATCTAGAGACCCAGTACTTC
D: TRBD2; V: TRBV20-1; J: TRBJ2-3; size: many; CDR3: CSAILAGPRDTQYF; DNA: TGCAGTGCTATTCTAGCGGGACCTCGGGATACGCAGTATTTT
D: NA; V: TRBV29-1; J: TRBJ1-1; size: few; CDR3: CSASPTENTEAFF; DNA: TGCAGCGCCTCTCCGACAGAGAACACTGAAGCTTTCTTT
D: NA; V: TRBV19; J: TRBJ2-3; size: few; CDR3: CASSAGMPLGTQYF; DNA: TGTGCCAGTAGTGCAGGGATGCCTCTCGGTACGCAGTATTTT
D: NA; V: TRBV20-1; J: TRBJ2-6; size: NA; CDR3: CSAPRAGLGANVLTF; DNA: TGCAGTGCTCCCCGAGCAGGGCTTGGGGCCAACGTCCTGACTTTC
D: TRBD2; V: TRBV12-3/TRBV12-4; J: TRBJ2-6; size: NA; CDR3: CASSRGLPGANVLTF; DNA: TGTGCCAGCAGTCGGGGACTACCTGGGGCCAACGTCCTGACTTTC
D: TRBD2; V: TRBV5-1; J: TRBJ2-3; size: NA; CDR3: CASSPLAGGTTDTQYF; DNA: TGCGCCAGCAGCCCACTAGCGGGGGGAACTACAGATACGCAGTATTTT
D: NA; V: TRBV2; J: TRBJ1-1; size: NA; CDR3: CASSATQVLSREAFF; DNA: TGTGCCAGCAGTGCAACACAGGTCTTGAGTCGTGAAGCTTTCTTT
D: NA; V: TRBV18; J: TRBJ1-4; size: many; CDR3: CASSPQETNEKLFF; DNA: TGTGCCAGCTCACCACAGGAAACTAATGAAAAACTGTTTTTT
D: TRBD1; V: TRBV11-1; J: TRBJ2-1; size: NA; CDR3: CASRGQGGTYNEQFF; DNA: TGTGCCAGCAGAGGACAGGGTGGAACCTACAATGAGCAGTTCTTC
D: TRBD2; V: TRBV7-8; J: TRBJ2-1; size: many; CDR3: CASSLVVTSGGEQFF; DNA: TGTGCCAGCAGCTTAGTGGTGACTAGCGGGGGTGAGCAGTTCTTC
D: TRBD2; V: TRBV7-3; J: TRBJ2-1; size: few; CDR3: CASSIAGGPSEQFF; DNA: TGTGCCAGCAGTATAGCGGGAGGGCCCTCTGAGCAGTTCTTC
D: TRBD1; V: TRBV5-8; J: TRBJ2-7; size: few; CDR3: CASSWGQGGEQYF; DNA: TGTGCCAGCAGCTGGGGACAGGGAGGCGAGCAGTACTTC
D: TRBD2; V: TRBV2; J: TRBJ2-3; size: NA; CDR3: CASGTSGLSTQYF; DNA: TGTGCCAGTGGGACTAGCGGTCTGAGTACGCAGTATTTT
D: NA; V: TRBV20-1; J: TRBJ2-1; size: many; CDR3: CSARDLASYNEQFF; DNA: TGCAGTGCTAGAGATCTCGCCTCCTACAATGAGCAGTTCTTC
D: NA; V: TRBV4-2; J: TRBJ1-4; size: NA; CDR3: CASSQDRNPRGEKLFF; DNA: TGTGCCAGCAGCCAAGATAGGAACCCCCGAGGGGAAAAACTGTTTTTT
D: TRBD1; V: TRBV18; J: TRBJ2-5; size: many; CDR3: CASSGTVQETQYF; DNA: TGTGCCAGCTCAGGGACAGTTCAAGAGACCCAGTACTTC
D: NA; V: TRBV10-2; J: TRBJ2-5; size: NA; CDR3: CASSDRGYQETQYF; DNA: TGCGCCAGCAGTGACAGGGGTTACCAAGAGACCCAGTACTTC
D: NA; V: TRBV21-1; J: TRBJ2-4; size: NA; CDR3: CASPPGQGPQYF; DNA: TGTGCCAGCCCCCCAGGACAGGGTCCCCAGTACTTC
D: NA; V: TRBV30; J: TRBJ2-5; size: few; CDR3: CAWKIGPAGETQYF; DNA: TGTGCCTGGAAGATAGGACCCGCAGGAGAGACCCAGTACTTC
D: NA; V: TRBV28; J: TRBJ2-7; size: many; CDR3: CASGWGGRSYEQYF; DNA: TGTGCCAGCGGGTGGGGGGGGCGATCCTACGAGCAGTACTTC
D: TRBD1; V: TRBV6-2/TRBV6-3; J: TRBJ2-5; size: NA; CDR3: CASSYSLTGVKETQYF; DNA: TGTGCCAGCAGTTACTCGCTGACAGGGGTCAAAGAGACCCAGTACTTC
D: NA; V: TRBV5-1; J: TRBJ2-5; size: many; CDR3: CASSSSPATGGRETQYF; DNA: TGCGCCAGCAGCTCATCTCCTGCGACAGGCGGAAGGGAGACCCAGTACTTC